This TCR beta chain comes out of a study of blood T cell repertoires in COVID-19. On the study more broadly: Specimens from acute and convalescent COVID-19 originated in the United States, Italy and Spain. Sources were T cells, B-cell-depleted T cells, or PBMCs; the material itself was cDNA or gDNA.

Per the study methods: Nucleated cell number was recorded as an estimate derived from reference gene primer amplification. Assay used: immunoSEQ multiplex PCR; TCRdb lists only in-frame clones, some missing. The V and J calls and clone size are taken from that table; D and trimming were inferred from the DNA. The repertoire holds 110,000 or so clones, with roughly 80% as singletons. This clone was counted a single time. The CDR3 has 15 residues. V was shortened by 5 bases and J by 4 bases, with 12 bases between the two germline ends. Germline loops: CDR1 SGHAT, CDR2 FQNNGV. The sequence derives from a man in his fifties with acute or convalescent COVID-19. The sequenced sample consisted of peripheral blood. V gene TRBV11-2 combines with J gene TRBJ1-6; D might be TRBD1 (6 bases). The CDR3 DNA is TGTGCCAGCAGCGCTGGGCAGGGGTATAATTCACCCCTCCACTTT. Its protein is CASSAGQGYNSPLHF.